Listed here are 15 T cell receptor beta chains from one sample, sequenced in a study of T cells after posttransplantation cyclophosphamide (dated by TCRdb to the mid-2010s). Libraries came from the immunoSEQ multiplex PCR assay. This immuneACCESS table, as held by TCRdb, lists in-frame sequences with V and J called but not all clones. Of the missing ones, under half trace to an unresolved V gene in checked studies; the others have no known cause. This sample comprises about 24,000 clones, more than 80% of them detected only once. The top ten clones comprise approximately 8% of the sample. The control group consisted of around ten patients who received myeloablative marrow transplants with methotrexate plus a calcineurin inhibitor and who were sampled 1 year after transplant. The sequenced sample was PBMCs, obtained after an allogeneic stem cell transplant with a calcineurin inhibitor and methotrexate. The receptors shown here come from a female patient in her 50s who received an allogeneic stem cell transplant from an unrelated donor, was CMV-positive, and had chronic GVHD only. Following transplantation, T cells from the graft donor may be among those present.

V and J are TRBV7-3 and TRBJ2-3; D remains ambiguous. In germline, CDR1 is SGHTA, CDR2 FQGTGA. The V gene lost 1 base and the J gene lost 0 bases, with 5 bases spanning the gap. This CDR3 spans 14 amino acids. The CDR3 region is CASSLIGSTDTQYF. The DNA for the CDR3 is TGTGCCAGCAGCTTAATCGGTAGCACAGATACGCAGTATTTT. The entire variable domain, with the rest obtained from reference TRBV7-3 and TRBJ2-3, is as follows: GAGVSQTPSNKVTEKGKYVELRCDPISGHTALYWYRQSLGQGPEFLIYFQGTGAADDSGLPNDRFFAVRPEGSVSTLKIQRTERGDSAVYLCASSLIGSTDTQYFGPGTRLTVL.

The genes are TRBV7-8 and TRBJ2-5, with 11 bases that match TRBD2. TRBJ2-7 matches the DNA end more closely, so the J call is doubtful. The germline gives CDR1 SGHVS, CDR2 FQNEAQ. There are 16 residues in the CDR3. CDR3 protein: CASSGQPGLAAGEQYF. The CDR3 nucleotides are TGTGCCAGCTCCGGACAGCCGGGACTAGCGGCCGGCGAGCAGTACTTC.

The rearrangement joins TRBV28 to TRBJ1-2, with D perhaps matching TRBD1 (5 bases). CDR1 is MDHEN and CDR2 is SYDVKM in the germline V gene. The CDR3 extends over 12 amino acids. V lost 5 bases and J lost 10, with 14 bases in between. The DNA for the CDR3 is TGTGCCAGCAGTATAGGGGTATGGGACTACACCTTC. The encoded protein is CASSIGVWDYTF.

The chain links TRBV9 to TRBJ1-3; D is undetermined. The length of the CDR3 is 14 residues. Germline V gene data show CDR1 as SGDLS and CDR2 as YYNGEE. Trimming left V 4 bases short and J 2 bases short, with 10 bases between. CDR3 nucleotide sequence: TGTGCCAGCAGCCTCAGTGCCCCTGGAAACACCATATATTTT. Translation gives CASSLSAPGNTIYF.

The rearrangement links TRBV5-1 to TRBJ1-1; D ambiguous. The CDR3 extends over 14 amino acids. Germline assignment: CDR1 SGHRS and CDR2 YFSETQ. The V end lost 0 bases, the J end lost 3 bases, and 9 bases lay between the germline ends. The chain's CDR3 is CASSLEDSYTEAFF. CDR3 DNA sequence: TGCGCCAGCAGCTTGGAAGATAGCTACACTGAAGCTTTCTTT.

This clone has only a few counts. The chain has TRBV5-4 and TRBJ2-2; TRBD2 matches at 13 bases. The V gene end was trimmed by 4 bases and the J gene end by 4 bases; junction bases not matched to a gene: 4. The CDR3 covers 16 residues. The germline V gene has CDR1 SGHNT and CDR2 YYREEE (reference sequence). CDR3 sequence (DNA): TGTGCCAGCAGCGAGGGACTAGCGGGAAGCACCGGGGAGCTGTTTTTT. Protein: CASSEGLAGSTGELFF.

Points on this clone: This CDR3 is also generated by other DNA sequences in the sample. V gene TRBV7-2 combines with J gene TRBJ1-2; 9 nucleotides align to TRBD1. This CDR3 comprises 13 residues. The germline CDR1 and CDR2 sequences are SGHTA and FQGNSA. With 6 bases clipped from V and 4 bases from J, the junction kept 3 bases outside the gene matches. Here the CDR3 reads CASSAGQGYGYTF. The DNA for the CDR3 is TGTGCCAGCAGTGCGGGACAGGGCTATGGCTACACCTTC.

The CDR3 loop is CASSLGADSYEQYF. The CDR3, as DNA: TGTGCCAGCAGCTTAGGTGCAGATTCCTACGAGCAGTACTTC. The rearrangement joins TRBV7-2 to TRBJ2-7; no clear D. V was clipped by 1 base and J by 1 base, with 8 bases between them. The length of the CDR3 is 14 residues. The germline CDR1 and CDR2 sequences are SGHTA and FQGNSA.

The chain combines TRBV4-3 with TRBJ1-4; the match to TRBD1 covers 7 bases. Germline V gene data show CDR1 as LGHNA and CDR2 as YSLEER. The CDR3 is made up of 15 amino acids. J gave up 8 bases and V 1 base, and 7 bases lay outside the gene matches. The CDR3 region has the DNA TGCGCCAGCAGCCAAGTCAGACAGGGACGGGAAAAACTGTTTTTT. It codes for CASSQVRQGREKLFF.

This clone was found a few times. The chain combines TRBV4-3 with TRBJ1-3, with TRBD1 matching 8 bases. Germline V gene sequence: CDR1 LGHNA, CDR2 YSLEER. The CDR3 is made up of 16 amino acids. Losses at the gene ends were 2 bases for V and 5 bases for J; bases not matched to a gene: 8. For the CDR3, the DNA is TGCGCCAGCAGCCAACCTCTCCGGGACAGGAGAAACACCATATATTTT. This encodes CASSQPLRDRRNTIYF.

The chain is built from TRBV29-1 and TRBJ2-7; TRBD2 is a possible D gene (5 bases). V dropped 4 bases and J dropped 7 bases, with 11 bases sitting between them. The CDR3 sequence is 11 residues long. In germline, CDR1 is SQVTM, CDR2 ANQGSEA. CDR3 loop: CSVGGPSEQYF. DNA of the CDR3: TGCAGCGTTGGAGGGCCATCAGAGCAGTACTTC.

CDR3 sequence reads: CAWIPTRDYTISYNEQFF. CDR3 DNA: TGTGCCTGGATTCCAACCCGGGACTATACTATCTCCTACAATGAGCAGTTCTTC. The V call is TRBV30, the J call TRBJ2-1; TRBD2 matches at 7 bases. CDR1 GTSNPN and CDR2 SVGIG come from the germline V gene (reference sequence). Trimming at V came to 4 bases and at J to 0 bases, leaving 15 bases not matched to a gene. This CDR3 spans 18 amino acids.

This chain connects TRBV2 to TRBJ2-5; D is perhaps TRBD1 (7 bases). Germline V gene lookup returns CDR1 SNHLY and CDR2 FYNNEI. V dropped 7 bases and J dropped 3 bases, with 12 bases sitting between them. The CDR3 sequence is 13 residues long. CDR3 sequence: CASNSRGEETQYF. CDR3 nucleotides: TGTGCCAGCAACAGCAGGGGGGAAGAGACCCAGTACTTC.

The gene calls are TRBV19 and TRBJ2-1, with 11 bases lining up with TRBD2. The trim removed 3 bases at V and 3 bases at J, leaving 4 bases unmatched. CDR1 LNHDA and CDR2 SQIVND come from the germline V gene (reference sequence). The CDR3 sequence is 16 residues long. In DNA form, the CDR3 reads TGTGCCAGTAGTATCCATAGCGGGAGGGTCTACAATGAGCAGTTCTTC. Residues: CASSIHSGRVYNEQFF.

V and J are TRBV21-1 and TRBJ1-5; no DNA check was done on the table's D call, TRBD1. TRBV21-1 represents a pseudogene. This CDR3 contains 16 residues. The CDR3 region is CASSKRDRLHNQPQHF. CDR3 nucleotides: TGTGCCAGCAGCAAAAGGGACAGACTACACAATCAGCCCCAGCATTTT.